The 11 T cell receptor beta chains given below trace back to one sample, sequenced in a study of cytomegalovirus exposure and HLA in healthy donors. PCR was performed using 60 Vbeta and 13 Jbeta primers. The data were produced by immunoSEQ multiplex PCR, yet TCRdb's version contains in-frame clones alone and is incomplete. Of some 130,000 clones in the sample, about 66% are singletons; the top ten hold over 1.5%. The sample consisted of PBMCs. The source of these receptors is a man between 25 and 39 years old in good health and CMV-seropositive.

V gene TRBV4-1 combines with J gene TRBJ1-1, with TRBD1 as a possible D gene (6 bases). Between the trimmed V and J ends, which lost 2 bases and 3 bases, there was a span of 10 bases. The CDR3 extends over 14 amino acids. CDR1 is MGHRA, CDR2 YSYEKL, per germline. This CDR3 reads CASSQPTGYTEAFF. CDR3 in DNA: TGCGCCAGCAGCCAACCTACAGGGTACACTGAAGCTTTCTTT.

The V call is TRBV6-6, the J call TRBJ1-1, with D unresolved. Between the trimmed V and J ends, which lost 4 bases and 3 bases, there was a span of 18 bases. The CDR3 runs 16 residues. CDR1 and CDR2 from the germline V gene are MNHNY and SVGAGI (reference sequence). CDR3 region: CASSSNRYPEDTEAFF. The CDR3 nucleotides are TGTGCCAGCAGTTCCAATCGCTATCCTGAGGACACTGAAGCTTTCTTT.

This rearrangement joins TRBV5-1 to TRBJ2-5; 12 positions match TRBD2. V lost 7 bases to trimming and J lost 1 base; unmatched junction nucleotides: 8. There are 16 residues in the CDR3. Germline assignment: CDR1 SGHRS and CDR2 YFSETQ. The chain's CDR3 is CASGSGTSGSQETQYF. CDR3 nucleotide sequence: TGCGCCAGCGGTTCCGGGACTAGCGGGTCCCAAGAGACCCAGTACTTC.

This clone came up a few times. The chain carries TRBV5-1 and TRBJ1-1, with 9 nucleotides matching TRBD1. The CDR3 runs 18 residues. Germline values: CDR1 SGHRS, CDR2 YFSETQ. Trimming cost V 1 base and J 1 base; bases outside gene matches: 11. The CDR3 loop reads CASSLSRTGESRNTEAFF. The CDR3 nucleotides are TGCGCCAGCAGCTTGTCTCGGACAGGGGAGTCGAGGAACACTGAAGCTTTCTTT.

The chain couples TRBV20-1 to TRBJ1-2, with no clear D. The V and J ends lost 6 bases and 1 base respectively, with 6 bases between them. CDR1 is DFQATT, CDR2 SNEGSKA, per germline (reference sequence). The CDR3 sequence is 11 residues long. The DNA of the CDR3 is TGCAGTGCCTATAATAACTATGGCTACACCTTC. Protein: CSAYNNYGYTF.

This clone has just a few counts. The CDR3 nucleotides are TGTGCCAGCAGTTATTCGACAGGGGAACTCCGCAATGAGCAGTTCTTC. Protein sequence: CASSYSTGELRNEQFF. The rearrangement joins TRBV6-5 to TRBJ2-1; 8 positions agree with TRBD1. V gave up 3 bases and J gave up 6 bases; unmatched junction bases: 10. The CDR3 contains 16 residues. The V gene's germline CDR1 is MNHEY and CDR2 SVGAGI.

Only a few counts were recorded for this clone. The chain joins TRBV4-3 to TRBJ2-3; unclear D gene. The V gene's germline CDR1 is LGHNA and CDR2 YSLEER. The V and J ends lost 0 bases and 5 bases respectively, with 9 bases between them. The CDR3 runs 14 residues. The CDR3 here is CASSQDLTLDTQYF. The DNA for the CDR3 is TGCGCCAGCAGCCAAGATCTGACTCTAGATACGCAGTATTTT.

The chain employs TRBV7-9 and TRBJ2-7; TRBD1 matches at 8 bases. The CDR3 is made up of 13 amino acids. Germline V CDR1 and CDR2: SEHNR, FQNEAQ (reference sequence). Germline trimming cut 5 bases from V and 3 bases from J; bases unmatched to any gene: 3. CDR3 bases: TGTGCCAGCAGCGCACAGGGGGGCTACGAGCAGTACTTC. The encoded protein is CASSAQGGYEQYF.

The chain joins TRBV6-5 to TRBJ2-1; TRBD1 might be the D (5 bases). The CDR3 has 14 residues. Between the trimmed V and J ends, which lost 6 bases and 7 bases, there was a span of 16 bases. Per the germline V gene, CDR1 is MNHEY and CDR2 is SVGAGI. This CDR3 is CASSYRGSGNEQFF. In DNA form, the CDR3 reads TGTGCCAGCAGCTATAGGGGTTCCGGGAATGAGCAGTTCTTC.

The chain combines TRBV6-5 with TRBJ1-2, with TRBD1 as a possible D gene (5 bases). Between the trimmed V and J ends, which lost 6 bases and 5 bases, there was a span of 10 bases. The CDR3 spans 12 residues. CDR1 MNHEY and CDR2 SVGAGI come from the germline V gene. CDR3 in amino acids: CASRTGDYGYTF. Here the CDR3 DNA reads TGTGCCAGCAGGACGGGGGATTATGGCTACACCTTC.

V and J are TRBV28 and TRBJ2-5; the match to TRBD2 covers 13 bases. This CDR3 comprises 15 residues. The trim removed 5 bases at V and 4 bases at J, leaving 4 bases unmatched. The germline V gene has CDR1 MDHEN and CDR2 SYDVKM. CDR3 sequence (DNA): TGTGCCAGCAGTACCCGGACTAGCGGGAGAGAGACCCAGTACTTC. Its translation: CASSTRTSGRETQYF.